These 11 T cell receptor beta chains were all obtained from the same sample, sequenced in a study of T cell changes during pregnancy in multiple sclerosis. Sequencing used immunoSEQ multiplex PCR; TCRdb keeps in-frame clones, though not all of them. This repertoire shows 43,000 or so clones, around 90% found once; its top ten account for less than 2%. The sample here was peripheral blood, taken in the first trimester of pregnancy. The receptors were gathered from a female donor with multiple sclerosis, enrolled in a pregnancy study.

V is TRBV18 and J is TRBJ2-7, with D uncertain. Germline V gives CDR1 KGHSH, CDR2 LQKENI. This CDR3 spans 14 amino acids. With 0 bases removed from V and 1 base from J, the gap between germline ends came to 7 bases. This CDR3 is CASSPPSYSYEQYF. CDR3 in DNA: TGTGCCAGCTCACCACCGTCTTATTCCTACGAGCAGTACTTC. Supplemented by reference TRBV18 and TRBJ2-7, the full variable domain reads NAGVMQNPRHLVRRRGQEARLRCSPMKGHSHVYWYRQLPEEGLKFMVYLQKENIIDESGMPKERFSAEFPKEGPSILRIQQVVRGDSAAYFCASSPPSYSYEQYFGPGTRLTVT.

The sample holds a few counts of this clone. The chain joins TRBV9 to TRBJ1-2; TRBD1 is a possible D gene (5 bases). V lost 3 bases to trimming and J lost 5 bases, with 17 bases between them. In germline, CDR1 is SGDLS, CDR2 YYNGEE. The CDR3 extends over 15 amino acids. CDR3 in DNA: TGTGCCAGCAGCGCAACCGGGACTCGATCTTATGGCTACACCTTC. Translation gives CASSATGTRSYGYTF.

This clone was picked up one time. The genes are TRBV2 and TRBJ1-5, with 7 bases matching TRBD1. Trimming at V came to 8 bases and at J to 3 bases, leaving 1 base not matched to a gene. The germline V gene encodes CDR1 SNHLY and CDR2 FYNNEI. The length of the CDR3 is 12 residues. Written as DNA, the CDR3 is TGTGCCAGCGGACAGGACAATCAGCCCCAGCATTTT. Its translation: CASGQDNQPQHF.

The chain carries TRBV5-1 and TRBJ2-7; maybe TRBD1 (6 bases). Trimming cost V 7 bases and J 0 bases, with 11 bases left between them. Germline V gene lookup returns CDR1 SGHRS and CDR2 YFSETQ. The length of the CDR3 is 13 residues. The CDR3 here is CASVGQRSYEQYF. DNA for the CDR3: TGCGCCAGCGTTGGACAGCGCTCCTACGAGCAGTACTTC.

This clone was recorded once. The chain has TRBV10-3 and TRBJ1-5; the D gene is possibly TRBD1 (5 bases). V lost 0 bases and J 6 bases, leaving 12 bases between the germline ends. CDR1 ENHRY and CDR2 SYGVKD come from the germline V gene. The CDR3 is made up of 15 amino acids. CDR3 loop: CAISESVGEGQPQHF. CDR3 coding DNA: TGTGCCATCAGTGAGTCTGTGGGGGAGGGTCAGCCCCAGCATTTT.

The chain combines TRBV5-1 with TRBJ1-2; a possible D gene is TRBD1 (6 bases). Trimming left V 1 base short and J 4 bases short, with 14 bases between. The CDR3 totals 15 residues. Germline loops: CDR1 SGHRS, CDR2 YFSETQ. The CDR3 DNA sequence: TGCGCCAGCAGCTTGTGGGGGGGCACTTCCTATGGCTACACCTTC. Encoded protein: CASSLWGGTSYGYTF.

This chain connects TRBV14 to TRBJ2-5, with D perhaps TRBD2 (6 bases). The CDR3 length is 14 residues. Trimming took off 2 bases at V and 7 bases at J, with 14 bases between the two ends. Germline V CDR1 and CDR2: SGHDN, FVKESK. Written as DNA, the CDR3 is TGTGCCAGCAGCCAACGGCCTAGCGCGGGGACCCAGTACTTC. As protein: CASSQRPSAGTQYF.

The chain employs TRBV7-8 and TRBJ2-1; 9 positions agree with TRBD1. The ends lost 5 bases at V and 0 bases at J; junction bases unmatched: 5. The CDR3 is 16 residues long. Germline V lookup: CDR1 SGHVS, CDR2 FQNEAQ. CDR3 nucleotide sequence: TGTGCCAGCAGCCCCCCGGGACAGGGCTCCTACAATGAGCAGTTCTTC. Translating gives CASSPPGQGSYNEQFF.

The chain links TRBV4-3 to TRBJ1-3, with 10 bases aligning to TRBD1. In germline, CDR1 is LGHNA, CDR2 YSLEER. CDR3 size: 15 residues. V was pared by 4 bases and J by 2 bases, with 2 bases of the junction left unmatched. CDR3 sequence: CASSPGTGAGNTIYF. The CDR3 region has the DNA TGCGCCAGCAGCCCTGGGACAGGGGCTGGAAACACCATATATTTT.

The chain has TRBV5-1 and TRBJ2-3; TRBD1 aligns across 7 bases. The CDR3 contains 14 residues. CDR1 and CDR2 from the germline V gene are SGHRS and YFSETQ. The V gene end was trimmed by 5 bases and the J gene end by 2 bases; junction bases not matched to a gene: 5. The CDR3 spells CASRRQGTTDTQYF. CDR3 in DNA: TGCGCCAGCAGGAGACAGGGTACCACAGATACGCAGTATTTT.

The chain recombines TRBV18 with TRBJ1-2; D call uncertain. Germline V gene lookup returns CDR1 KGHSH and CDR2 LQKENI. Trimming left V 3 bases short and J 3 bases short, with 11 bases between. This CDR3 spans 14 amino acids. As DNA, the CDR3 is TGTGCCAGCTCACCGGGAGGGAAGGACTATGGCTACACCTTC. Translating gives CASSPGGKDYGYTF.